The subject of this entry is one T cell receptor (beta chain). The sample carries other DNA sequences with the same CDR3. The CDR3 sequence is 12 residues long. Germline lookup yields CDR1 SNHLY and CDR2 FYNNEI. Vbeta (60) and Jbeta (13) primers were used in the PCR. Measured with immunoSEQ multiplex PCR; TCRdb has only the in-frame clones, and not every one. The table includes about 260,000 clones, just over 70% detected once. These data come from a study of cytomegalovirus exposure and HLA in healthy donors. Study at large: Early on, a data release was issued that held some 85 million unique TCRs from HLA-typed donors.

Sample: PBMCs. This sequence originates from a female donor in good health and CMV-seronegative. The chain carries TRBV2 and TRBJ2-5; 7 bases match TRBD2. The J call may be wrong; the DNA end is better matched by TRBJ2-7. The CDR3 spells CASRGGAYEQYF. CDR3 DNA: TGTGCCAGCAGGGGGGGGGCCTACGAGCAGTACTTC.